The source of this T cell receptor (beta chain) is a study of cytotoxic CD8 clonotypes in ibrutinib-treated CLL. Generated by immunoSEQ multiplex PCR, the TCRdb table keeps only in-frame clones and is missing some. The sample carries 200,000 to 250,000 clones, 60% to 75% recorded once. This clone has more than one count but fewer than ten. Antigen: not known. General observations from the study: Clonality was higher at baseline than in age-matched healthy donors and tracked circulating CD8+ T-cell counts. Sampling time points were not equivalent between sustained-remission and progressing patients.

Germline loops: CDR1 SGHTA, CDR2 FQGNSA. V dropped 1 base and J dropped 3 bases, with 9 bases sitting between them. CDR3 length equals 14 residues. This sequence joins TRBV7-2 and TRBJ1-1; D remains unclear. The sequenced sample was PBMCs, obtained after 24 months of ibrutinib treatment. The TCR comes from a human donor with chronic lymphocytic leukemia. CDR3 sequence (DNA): TGTGCCAGCAGCTTAGAAGGCAGCTACACTGAAGCTTTCTTT. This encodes CASSLEGSYTEAFF.